This T cell receptor beta chain was observed in a study of PD-1 blockade in classical Hodgkin lymphoma. TCRdb's copy holds only in-frame clones and misses some; the assay was immunoSEQ multiplex PCR. This sample has roughly 9,100 clones, with about 82% found just once. The time point: cycle 4 day 1 (C4D1), after 6 weeks of nivolumab. Every patient experienced relapse after autologous stem cell transplantation, and brentuximab vedotin exposure varied. Germline lookup yields CDR1 MNHEY and CDR2 SVGAGI. V lost 0 bases, J lost 7 bases, and 8 bases stayed unmatched. The CDR3 totals 16 residues. The chain is built from TRBV6-5 and TRBJ2-1; 8 positions match TRBD2. This specimen was peripheral blood mononuclear cells (PBMCs), taken before the fourth cycle of nivolumab. The receptor was isolated from a human donor with classical Hodgkin lymphoma. The CDR3: CASSYSSSGVRNEQFF. CDR3 in DNA: TGTGCCAGCAGTTACTCGAGTAGCGGGGTCAGGAATGAGCAGTTCTTC.